This record covers a single TCR beta chain. Some clones are missing from TCRdb's copy, which holds only in-frame ones; the method was immunoSEQ multiplex PCR. This table has roughly 64,000 clones, 70% to 90% appearing once. In germline, CDR1 is MNHNY, CDR2 SVGAGI (reference sequence). V shed 8 bases and J shed 2 bases, with 7 bases lying between them. The CDR3 runs 11 residues. This specimen comes from a study of Tregs in tolerant kidney transplant recipients. Recipients received nonmyeloablative bone marrow transplants from related graft donors, with transient mixed chimerism. Thawed PBMCs were FACS-sorted into unstimulated CD4+CD25+CD127- regulatory T cells, CD4+CD25- non-regulatory cells, CD4 and CD8 cells.

This sequence was found in a human patient who received a combined kidney and bone marrow transplant. Some T cells here may be from the graft donor. V is TRBV6-6 and J is TRBJ2-7; D is uncertain. The source was CD4+ T cells from blood (PBMCs), collected 6 months after the transplant. CDR3 sequence reads: CASLVPYEQYF. Here the CDR3 DNA reads TGTGCCAGCTTAGTTCCCTACGAGCAGTACTTC.